This T cell receptor beta chain was recovered during a study of blood T cell repertoires in COVID-19. Study overall: The cDNA or gDNA used as material had been derived from T cells, B-cell-depleted T cells, or PBMCs.

This clone came up once. Per the authors' pipeline: Quantification of nucleated cells was approximated via reference gene primer amplification. Assay used: immunoSEQ multiplex PCR; TCRdb lists only in-frame clones, some missing. From that table come the V and J calls and clone size; the DNA was used to work out D and trimming. The repertoire includes around 500,000 clones, approximately 87% of them detected once, and about 1.7% sits in the top ten. Everyone who took part was roughly 18 to 89 years old, and they came from about 25 US areas. Resolution of symptoms, clearance, or two negative PCRs was present in recovered Cohort 3 donors. V dropped 0 bases and J dropped 0 bases, with 8 bases sitting between them. This CDR3 is built from 15 residues. Germline loops: CDR1 LGHDT, CDR2 YNNKEL (reference sequence).

The sequence was collected from a woman aged 35 to 49 who had recovered from COVID-19. Sequences were obtained from PBMCs or T cells enriched from blood (not recorded which). The chain employs TRBV3-1 (or the pseudogene TRBV3-2) and TRBJ1-1; D uncertain. The CDR3 DNA reads TGTGCCAGCAGCCAAGAACGGGTCCTGAACACTGAAGCTTTCTTT. Translated: CASSQERVLNTEAFF.